The following is a T cell receptor (beta chain) sequence with its context. As yet, its antigen is unknown. This record comes from a study of shared clonotypes between healthy human individuals. CDR1 is MDHEN and CDR2 is SYDVKM in the germline V gene. V was clipped by 6 bases and J by 11 bases, with 22 bases between them. The CDR3 extends over 15 amino acids. As originally analysed: From ImmunoSEQ came sequences covering only the junction and carrying no quality scores, so filtering differed. Sequencing was performed with immunoSEQ multiplex PCR; in TCRdb, only in-frame clones are kept and a portion is missing. That table is the source of V, J and clone size, and D and trimming were worked out from the DNA. Among millions of clones listed, 90% to 95% were seen once. General observations from the study: Naive subsets, compared against memory subsets, generally had larger estimated richness values.

The study separated CD4+ cells into CD45RA+ naive and CD45RA-negative memory subsets. Material for sequencing was naive CD4+ T cells from PBMCs. Subset: CD45RA+ positively selected. The clonotype was recovered from a man aged 18-30 years in good health. Some clones in this sample may be carry-over from other donors' samples. The rearrangement links TRBV28 to TRBJ1-4; D possibly corresponds to TRBD1 (6 bases). The CDR3 loop reads CASSPGVVTQGKLFF. The CDR3 DNA reads TGTGCCAGCAGCCCCGGGGTGGTCACCCAGGGGAAACTGTTTTTT.